What follows are 16 T cell receptor beta chains derived from one specimen sequenced in a study of identical twins. TCRdb independently ran MiXCR on the 5' RACE reads; one entry per CDR3 protein. The table shows about 530,000 distinct CDR3 sequences, with about 20% occurring only once. The sample was also reused in another study, on yellow fever vaccine responses in identical twins.

Sequencing was performed on CD4+ T cells sorted from blood. These receptors all come from a woman younger than 30 in good health.

This clonotype occurred a few times. This sequence joins TRBV6-1 and TRBJ1-1; 7 bases map to TRBD1. J gave up 1 base and V 8 bases, and 7 bases lay outside the gene matches. Germline values: CDR1 MNHNS, CDR2 SASEGT. The CDR3 consists of 14 residues. The CDR3 nucleotides read TGTGCCAGCGGGTCGGGACAGAAGAACACTGAAGCTTTCTTT. It encodes CASGSGQKNTEAFF.

The table lists this clonotype with a few counts. The gene calls are TRBV29-1 and TRBJ2-7; the match to TRBD2 covers 10 bases. The CDR3 runs 13 residues. J gave up 6 bases and V 6 bases, and 8 bases lay outside the gene matches. The germline gives CDR1 SQVTM, CDR2 ANQGSEA. CDR3 amino acids: CSVVLAGAGEQYV. CDR3 in DNA: TGCAGCGTAGTCCTAGCGGGGGCAGGCGAGCAGTACGTC.

The V gene is TRBV19, the J gene TRBJ2-4; the D is unclear. The germline CDR1 and CDR2 sequences are LNHDA and SQIVND (reference sequence). V lost 4 bases and J lost 0, with 7 bases in between. The CDR3 contains 14 residues. The CDR3 nucleotides read TGTGCCAGTAGTACAGTCCTAGCCAAAAACATTCAGTACTTC. Translating gives CASSTVLAKNIQYF.

There are a few counts of this clonotype. V gene TRBV12-3 or TRBV12-4 combines with J gene TRBJ2-1; no clear D. Trimming pared 2 bases from V and 5 bases from J, leaving 13 bases between. This CDR3 contains 15 residues. CDR3 nucleotide sequence: TGTGCCAGCAGTTTAATGGAGTTGGGTAACAATGAGCAGTTCTTC. Translation gives CASSLMELGNNEQFF.

This clonotype was counted only a few times. The chain is built from TRBV11-3 and TRBJ2-2; 13 nucleotides line up with TRBD2. The trim removed 4 bases at V and 0 bases at J, leaving 2 bases unmatched. The CDR3 is 17 residues long. Germline V lookup: CDR1 SGHNT, CDR2 YENEEA. The CDR3 DNA is TGTGCCAGCAGCTGGACTAGCGGGAGCGCGAACACCGGGGAGCTGTTTTTT. It specifies CASSWTSGSANTGELFF.

The chain is built from TRBV10-1 and TRBJ2-1; D possibly corresponds to TRBD2 (5 bases). Looked up from germline, CDR1 is WNHNN and CDR2 is SYGVQD (reference sequence). The CDR3 covers 14 residues. Trimming stripped 6 bases from V and 7 bases from J, with 16 bases between. For the CDR3, the DNA is TGCGCCAGCAGCATAGGAGGAACCCAGAATGAGCAGTTCTTC. Its protein product is CASSIGGTQNEQFF.

The V call is TRBV9, the J call TRBJ2-5; possibly TRBD1 or TRBD2 for D (6 bases each). V gave up 0 bases and J gave up 4 bases, with 16 bases separating them. The germline V gene encodes CDR1 SGDLS and CDR2 YYNGEE. This CDR3 contains 16 residues. CDR3: CASSVGRGDVLETQYF. DNA of the CDR3: TGTGCCAGCAGCGTAGGAAGGGGGGACGTTTTAGAGACCCAGTACTTC.

This clonotype was detected a few times. This chain connects TRBV6-5 to TRBJ2-7; 9 nucleotides line up with TRBD1. Trimming cost V 4 bases and J 3 bases; bases outside gene matches: 4. The CDR3 runs 14 residues. The germline V gene encodes CDR1 MNHEY and CDR2 SVGAGI. In DNA, the CDR3 is TGTGCCAGCAGTTCCGACAGGGGGATCTACGAGCAGTACTTC. This translates into CASSSDRGIYEQYF.

This clonotype was recorded a few times. The CDR3 nucleotides are TGTGCCACCAGTGACCGCCTGACATCTAGCACAGATACGCAGTATTTT. It encodes CATSDRLTSSTDTQYF. V usage is TRBV24-1 and J usage is TRBJ2-3; D remains ambiguous. The V gene's germline CDR1 is KGHDR and CDR2 SFDVKD. Trimming took 4 bases from V and 0 from J, leaving 13 bases between them. This CDR3 region has 16 residues.

The genes are TRBV10-1 and TRBJ2-3, with TRBD2 identical over 10 bases. Germline lookup yields CDR1 WNHNN and CDR2 SYGVQD (reference sequence). The V segment lost 4 bases and the J segment 0 bases; nucleotides outside the gene matches: 1. CDR3 length: 15 amino acids. The CDR3 loop reads CASSAAGGSTDTQYF. The CDR3 DNA follows: TGCGCCAGCAGTGCAGCGGGAGGGAGCACAGATACGCAGTATTTT.

The J gene is TRBJ2-7, the V gene TRBV7-9; 10 positions match TRBD2. Germline CDR1 is SEHNR and CDR2 is FQNEAQ (reference sequence). The junction had 15 bases not matched to a gene; V was cut back by 5 bases and J by 5 bases. The CDR3 runs to 17 residues. CDR3 DNA sequence: TGTGCCAGCAGCCCACCGTATCCTAGCGGGAGAACAAACGAGCAGTACTTC. Encoded protein: CASSPPYPSGRTNEQYF.

This chain uses TRBV12-3 or TRBV12-4 with TRBJ2-1, with a possible D match to TRBD1 (7 bases). Trimming took off 1 base at V and 12 bases at J, with 16 bases between the two ends. This CDR3 has 14 amino acids. This chain's CDR3 is CASSLGLEGARQFF. CDR3 in DNA: TGTGCCAGCAGTTTAGGCCTGGAGGGGGCTCGGCAGTTCTTC.

V is TRBV6-1 and J is TRBJ2-2; perhaps TRBD1 as D (5 bases). The CDR3 is 15 amino acids. Per the germline V gene, CDR1 is MNHNS and CDR2 is SASEGT. V lost 8 bases, J lost 2 bases, and 15 bases lay in between. CDR3 residues: CASGAGLVNTGELFF. As DNA, the CDR3 is TGTGCCAGCGGAGCAGGGCTGGTAAACACCGGGGAGCTGTTTTTT.

The chain employs TRBV7-9 and TRBJ1-4; no reliable D call. The V end lost 5 bases, the J end lost 7 bases, and 14 bases lay between the germline ends. This CDR3 comprises 14 residues. From germline, CDR1 is SEHNR and CDR2 FQNEAQ (reference sequence). CDR3 sequence (DNA): TGTGCCAGCAGCCCTTCCTCCCTGGGTGAAAAACTGTTTTTT. Translated: CASSPSSLGEKLFF.

The rearrangement joins TRBV10-3 to TRBJ2-2; D gene uncertain. Trimming stripped 8 bases from V and 3 bases from J, with 13 bases between. Germline values: CDR1 ENHRY, CDR2 SYGVKD. The CDR3 is made up of 14 amino acids. CDR3: CAISRLVDTGELFF. DNA of the CDR3: TGTGCCATCTCTCGGCTAGTTGACACCGGGGAGCTGTTTTTT.

This clonotype was detected many times. V and J are TRBV12-3 or TRBV12-4 and TRBJ2-2; 10 positions agree with TRBD1. This CDR3 is 14 amino acids long. J gave up 5 bases and V 6 bases, and 3 bases lay outside the gene matches. CDR3 nucleotides: TGTGCCAGCAGAGGGACAGGGGATACCGGGGAGCTGTTTTTT. This translates into CASRGTGDTGELFF.